This T cell receptor beta chain originates from a study of T cells after yellow fever vaccination. This clonotype has a handful of counts. Its antigen is still unknown. This CDR3 is 15 amino acids long. Per germline, CDR1 LGHDT and CDR2 YNNKEL (reference sequence). The ends lost 3 bases at V and 0 bases at J; junction bases unmatched: 5. Study conclusions and caveats: Overall, a small share of clonotypes was seen in both CD4 and CD8 compartments.

It was through 5'RACE template switching that TCR cDNA was made, with a universal primer site and UMIs added. Via MiXCR, TCRdb re-called the 5' RACE reads, giving one row per CDR3 protein. Seen here are 250,000 to 300,000 distinct CDR3 sequences, less than 9.5% observed once, and the top ten hold around 3.5%. V and J are TRBV3-1 and TRBJ2-7; 7 bases agree with TRBD1. The specimen was CD4+ T cells sorted from PBMCs, collected 5 days after the yellow fever booster vaccination. This receptor was taken from a man aged 18 to 30 who received the YFV17D yellow fever vaccine. The DNA for the CDR3 is TGTGCCAGCAGCCAGCCTGGGACAGCCTCCTACGAGCAGTACTTC. This encodes CASSQPGTASYEQYF.